One and the same sample provided the 28 T cell receptor beta chains below, sequenced in a study of T cell responses to AZD1222 COVID-19 vaccine. Clones were read by immunoSEQ multiplex PCR, and TCRdb kept only the in-frame ones, dropping some. The sample lists 150,000 to 200,000 clones, 80% to 95% occurring once. The sample consisted of peripheral blood, taken on day 0 of AZD1222 vaccination. The origin of the receptors is an adult in good health.

This sequence joins TRBV6-1 and TRBJ1-1; a weak D match, TRBD1 (6 bases). CDR3 size: 16 residues. In germline, CDR1 is MNHNS, CDR2 SASEGT. V was shortened by 4 bases and J by 2 bases, with 17 bases between the two germline ends. The chain's CDR3 is CASSVCEGGTNTEAFF. The CDR3 DNA sequence: TGTGCCAGCAGTGTGTGCGAAGGGGGGACCAACACTGAAGCTTTCTTT.

V and J are TRBV6-5 and TRBJ1-1; D not resolved. V lost 8 bases, J lost 4 bases, and 14 bases lay in between. The CDR3 runs to 13 residues. Germline CDR1 and CDR2: MNHEY and SVGAGI. The CDR3 spells CASSGPRGTEAFF. CDR3 coding DNA: TGTGCCAGCTCCGGGCCCCGGGGCACTGAAGCTTTCTTT.

The chain employs TRBV4-3 and TRBJ1-2; D is ambiguous. Trimming pared 0 bases from V and 8 bases from J, leaving 10 bases between. The CDR3 sequence is 13 residues long. CDR1 and CDR2 (germline): LGHNA, YSLEER. The CDR3 region has the DNA TGCGCCAGCAGCCAAGATAGGACCCTGGGCTACACCTTC. Protein: CASSQDRTLGYTF.

This clone turned up a few times. The chain combines TRBV3-1 (or the pseudogene TRBV3-2) with TRBJ1-2, with D uncertain. Trimming removed 4 bases from V and 12 bases from J, with 21 bases in between. Germline assignment: CDR1 LGHDT and CDR2 YNNKEL (reference sequence). The CDR3 consists of 14 residues. The CDR3 nucleotides are TGTGCCAGCAGCCCGCGCAGGCAAGTAGGTTCTCACACCTTC. Its translation: CASSPRRQVGSHTF.

This rearrangement joins TRBV7-2 to TRBJ2-5, with 7 bases identical to TRBD2. V lost 3 bases to trimming and J lost 5 bases; unmatched junction nucleotides: 9. Germline assignment: CDR1 SGHTA and CDR2 FQGNSA. This CDR3 comprises 15 residues. This chain's CDR3 is CASSLRSGARETQYF. The CDR3 bases are TGTGCCAGCAGCTTGAGAAGCGGGGCAAGGGAGACCCAGTACTTC.

The chain couples TRBV27 to TRBJ2-7; tentatively, D is TRBD1 (5 bases). From germline, CDR1 is MNHEY and CDR2 SMNVEV (reference sequence). The CDR3 sequence is 12 residues long. The germline V and J ends were trimmed by 8 bases and 1 base, with 9 bases remaining between them. CDR3 in DNA: TGTGCCAGCGGGCAGGGTTCCTACGAGCAGTACTTC. It encodes CASGQGSYEQYF.

This clone was counted a single time. J is TRBJ1-1 and V is TRBV7-3, with TRBD1 as a possible D gene (5 bases). The CDR3 runs 13 residues. Deletions cut 4 bases from V and 5 bases from J, with 11 bases between. Germline lookup yields CDR1 SGHTA and CDR2 FQGTGA. CDR3 in DNA: TGTGCCAGCAGCTATCGGGGGTCTACTGAAGCTTTCTTT. Protein sequence: CASSYRGSTEAFF.

V gene TRBV9 combines with J gene TRBJ1-5, with TRBD1 as a possible D gene (6 bases). The CDR3 is 15 amino acids. V lost 3 bases and J lost 0, with 10 bases in between. Germline CDR1 reads SGDLS; CDR2 reads YYNGEE. For the CDR3, the DNA is TGTGCCAGCAGCGCGGACAGTTATAGCAATCAGCCCCAGCATTTT. Amino acid sequence: CASSADSYSNQPQHF.

The gene calls are TRBV7-2 and TRBJ1-4, with a weak D call TRBD1 (6 bases). The CDR3 spans 14 residues. Germline V CDR1 and CDR2: SGHTA, FQGNSA. Deletions cut 2 bases from V and 8 bases from J, with 12 bases between. CDR3 sequence (DNA): TGTGCCAGCAGCTTATTAGGGGGAGGAGAAAAACTGTTTTTT. It is translated as CASSLLGGGEKLFF. The full variable domain, rest sourced from reference TRBV7-2 and TRBJ1-4, is GAGVSQSPSNKVTEKGKDVELRCDPISGHTALYWYRQSLGQGLEFLIYFQGNSAPDKSGLPSDRFSAERTGGSVSTLTIQRTQQEDSAVYLCASSLLGGGEKLFFGSGTQLSVL.

The chain employs TRBV27 and TRBJ2-1; TRBD2 is a possible D gene (6 bases). The CDR3 consists of 13 residues. From germline, CDR1 is MNHEY and CDR2 SMNVEV (reference sequence). Trimming stripped 3 bases from V and 6 bases from J, with 9 bases between. The CDR3 here is CASSFGGINEQFF. In DNA, the CDR3 is TGTGCCAGCAGTTTCGGGGGAATCAATGAGCAGTTCTTC.

This clone has just a few counts. The gene calls are TRBV5-1 and TRBJ2-7; 8 bases line up with TRBD2. The CDR3 is 15 residues long. With V trimmed by 2 bases and J by 0 bases, 4 bases remained unmatched. CDR1 and CDR2 (germline): SGHRS, YFSETQ. CDR3 protein: CASSFSGMSSYEQYF. DNA for the CDR3: TGCGCCAGCAGCTTTAGCGGGATGAGCTCCTACGAGCAGTACTTC.

This clone was observed once. The chain is built from TRBV28 and TRBJ1-5; D remains unclear. Trimming took off 0 bases at V and 1 base at J, with 10 bases between the two ends. The CDR3 runs 16 residues. Germline V CDR1 and CDR2: MDHEN, SYDVKM. CDR3 protein: CASSLWAGGSNQPQHF. The CDR3 DNA reads as TGTGCCAGCAGTTTATGGGCAGGTGGGAGCAATCAGCCCCAGCATTTT.

This chain links TRBV28 with TRBJ1-2; TRBD1 agrees at 8 bases. J was trimmed by 8 bases and V by 5 bases; bases with no gene match: 10. The CDR3 covers 14 residues. In germline, CDR1 is MDHEN, CDR2 SYDVKM. Written as DNA, the CDR3 is TGTGCCAGCAGTGCTGACAGGGGCTTTGAGGGCTACACCTTC. This sequence encodes CASSADRGFEGYTF.

The chain is built from TRBV27 and TRBJ1-3; TRBD1 might be the D (6 bases). V was trimmed by 6 bases and J by 4 bases, leaving 13 bases between them. This CDR3 has 14 amino acids. Germline V lookup: CDR1 MNHEY, CDR2 SMNVEV (reference sequence). The CDR3 DNA follows: TGTGCCAGCAGGGCAAGGGGACAAGGAAACACCATATATTTT. Translating gives CASRARGQGNTIYF.

This clone came up many times. For the CDR3, the DNA is TGTGCCAGTAGTATAGTAGGTACCGACTACAATGAGCAGTTCTTC. This gives the protein CASSIVGTDYNEQFF. This sequence joins TRBV19 and TRBJ2-1; the D is unclear. V was cut by 1 base and J by 3 bases, with 10 bases left in between. Germline V gives CDR1 LNHDA, CDR2 SQIVND (reference sequence). The CDR3 has 15 amino acids.

The chain employs TRBV2 and TRBJ1-1; TRBD1 is a possible D gene (6 bases). V dropped 6 bases and J dropped 1 base, with 9 bases sitting between them. The CDR3 is made up of 13 amino acids. In germline, CDR1 is SNHLY, CDR2 FYNNEI. The CDR3 spells CASRGAENTEAFF. The DNA of the CDR3 is TGTGCCAGCAGGGGGGCAGAGAACACTGAAGCTTTCTTT.

The chain joins TRBV5-4 to TRBJ1-2; 11 bases are a match to TRBD1. V gave up 4 bases and J gave up 7 bases; unmatched junction bases: 6. Germline lookup yields CDR1 SGHNT and CDR2 YYREEE (reference sequence). The CDR3 totals 14 residues. CDR3 sequence: CASSAGQGAFGYTF. DNA for the CDR3: TGTGCCAGCAGCGCCGGACAGGGGGCCTTTGGCTACACCTTC.

This chain joins TRBV3-1 (or the pseudogene TRBV3-2) and TRBJ2-5; TRBD2 might be the D (6 bases). CDR3 length: 13 residues. Germline V gene sequence: CDR1 LGHDT, CDR2 YNNKEL (reference sequence). V lost 1 base, J lost 3 bases, and 6 bases lay in between. The CDR3 DNA reads as TGTGCCAGCAGCCAAGGGGGGGAAGAGACCCAGTACTTC. As protein: CASSQGGEETQYF.

The chain employs TRBV18 and TRBJ2-1; 7 nucleotides line up with TRBD1. This CDR3 has 16 amino acids. Germline V gives CDR1 KGHSH, CDR2 LQKENI. V lost 3 bases to trimming and J lost 4 bases; unmatched junction nucleotides: 9. The CDR3, as DNA: TGTGCCAGCTCACCTCTCCGGGGACAGTCTTACAATGAGCAGTTCTTC. As protein: CASSPLRGQSYNEQFF.

The chain joins TRBV4-3 to TRBJ1-2; 9 bases fit TRBD1. V trimming: 2 bases; J trimming: 8 bases; junction bases outside the gene matches: 15. CDR3 size: 17 residues. Germline assignment: CDR1 LGHNA and CDR2 YSLEER. This CDR3 reads CASSQQLNLQGARGYTF. In nucleotides, the CDR3 is TGCGCCAGCAGCCAACAATTAAATTTACAGGGGGCGCGGGGCTACACCTTC.

Only a few counts were recorded for this clone. This rearrangement joins TRBV5-5 to TRBJ2-7; D is uncertain. Germline-derived CDR1 and CDR2 are SGHKS and YYEKEE (reference sequence). This CDR3 is 15 amino acids long. V shed 0 bases and J shed 2 bases, with 12 bases lying between them. CDR3 nucleotide sequence: TGTGCCAGCAGCTTGGCGCTGGGATCCGCCTACGAGCAGTACTTC. This codes for CASSLALGSAYEQYF. Looking up the rest from reference TRBV5-5 and TRBJ2-7 gives the full variable domain: DAGVTQSPTHLIKTRGQQVTLRCSPISGHKSVSWYQQVLGQGPQFIFQYYEKEERGRGNFPDRFSARQFPNYSSELNVNALLLGDSALYLCASSLALGSAYEQYFGPGTRLTVT.

The sample holds a few counts of this clone. The chain carries TRBV7-3 and TRBJ2-3; 9 nucleotides align to TRBD1. V lost 5 bases to trimming and J lost 5 bases; unmatched junction nucleotides: 11. Germline CDR1 is SGHTA and CDR2 is FQGTGA. The CDR3 loop spans 16 amino acids. CDR3: CASSPPGQGGVDTQYF. In DNA form, the CDR3 reads TGTGCCAGCAGCCCACCGGGACAGGGTGGTGTAGATACGCAGTATTTT.

V is TRBV4-3 and J is TRBJ1-1, with D maybe TRBD1 (6 bases). Trimming stripped 1 base from V and 2 bases from J, with 14 bases between. CDR1 is LGHNA and CDR2 is YSLEER in the germline V gene. The CDR3 runs to 16 residues. The CDR3 region has the DNA TGCGCCAGCAGCCAAGGTCTTGGACAGACCAACACTGAAGCTTTCTTT. Its translation: CASSQGLGQTNTEAFF.

V and J are TRBV9 and TRBJ2-1, with D maybe TRBD2 (6 bases). Germline V gene lookup returns CDR1 SGDLS and CDR2 YYNGEE. The CDR3 contains 17 residues. Trimming took off 0 bases at V and 0 bases at J, with 13 bases between the two ends. Written as DNA, the CDR3 is TGTGCCAGCAGCGTAGTTGGCCTAGCGAGCTCCTACAATGAGCAGTTCTTC. Translated, it gives CASSVVGLASSYNEQFF.

This chain uses TRBV7-9 with TRBJ2-1, with D possibly matching TRBD2 (6 bases). V gave up 0 bases and J gave up 3 bases, with 6 bases separating them. This CDR3 comprises 14 residues. The germline V gene encodes CDR1 SEHNR and CDR2 FQNEAQ (reference sequence). The DNA of the CDR3 is TGTGCCAGCAGCTTAGCGGGAGGCTACAATGAGCAGTTCTTC. Translating gives CASSLAGGYNEQFF.

The genes are TRBV6-5 and TRBJ1-4, with 9 bases fitting TRBD1. The CDR3 sequence is 15 residues long. V trimming: 2 bases; J trimming: 5 bases; junction bases outside the gene matches: 3. Germline V CDR1 and CDR2: MNHEY, SVGAGI. The CDR3 DNA sequence: TGTGCCAGCAGTTACGAGGGACAGGGAAATGAAAAACTGTTTTTT. It codes for CASSYEGQGNEKLFF.

DNA of the CDR3: TGTGCCAGCAGCCCCAGGCCCGGGACGGTTACTAACTATGGCTACACCTTC. Protein: CASSPRPGTVTNYGYTF. The chain links TRBV7-2 to TRBJ1-2; a weak D match, TRBD1 (5 bases). Trimming shortened V by 5 bases and J by 0 bases, and 19 bases separated the two germline ends. The CDR3 extends over 17 amino acids. Germline V gene sequence: CDR1 SGHTA, CDR2 FQGNSA.

This sequence joins TRBV4-3 and TRBJ2-1, with D uncertain. Trimming removed 1 base from V and 4 bases from J, with 5 bases in between. The CDR3 sequence is 13 residues long. Germline V gene data show CDR1 as LGHNA and CDR2 as YSLEER. The CDR3 DNA reads as TGCGCCAGCAGCCAAGTCGGGTACAATGAGCAGTTCTTC. This sequence encodes CASSQVGYNEQFF.